This note documents a single TCR beta chain sequence. There is no known antigen for this receptor. Nothing much larger sits one base from this clone, and base qualities are not available. V drops 2 bases and J drops 0 bases, leaving 16 bases in between. From cysteine to phenylalanine, the CDR3 is 18 amino acids long. Only CDR3 DNA is held: 54 bases, read in frame from base 1. CDR1 KGHDR and CDR2 SFDVKD were looked up in the germline V gene. This specimen belongs to a study of control samples from healthy donors and cancer patients (TCRdb year 2020). Library preparation used the immunoSEQ multiplex PCR assay. Drawn from immuneACCESS, this table holds only the in-frame rearrangements with V and J called that TCRdb kept. Clones are partly lost; checked studies trace under half to an unresolved V gene and leave the rest unexplained. This sample lists some 120,000 clones; 87% were detected once. The ten largest clones add up to more than 6.5% of the sample.

Sequences were obtained from blood. The sequence was obtained from a man aged 35 to 55 in good health. This chain joins TRBV24-1 to TRBJ1-3, with the D gene call left open. The CDR3 amino acid sequence is: CATSDSLGDPHSGNTIYF. DNA sequence: TGTGCCACCAGTGATTCCCTAGGAGACCCTCACTCTGGAAACACCATATATTTT.